This T cell receptor (beta chain) was identified in a study of beta chain features in type 1 diabetes. V lost 8 bases, J lost 2 bases, and 6 bases lay in between. This CDR3 region has 11 residues. In germline, CDR1 is MDHEN, CDR2 SYDVKM. All of the isolated RNA was reverse transcribed, so expressed TCRB transcripts were sequenced. Clones were read by immunoSEQ multiplex PCR, and TCRdb kept only the in-frame ones, dropping some. The sample comprises approximately 100,000 clones, about two fifths of which are singletons, and over 0.065% rests with the top ten. The sample comprised stem cell memory CD4+ T cells from blood. This TCR came from a woman between 18 and 30 years old in good health. This chain joins TRBV28 and TRBJ1-2; possibly TRBD1 for D (5 bases). CDR3: CASAGNYGYTF. CDR3 in DNA: TGTGCCAGCGCAGGGAACTATGGCTACACCTTC.